Here is one T cell receptor (beta chain) with its context. The data were obtained in a study of shared clonotypes between healthy human individuals. Generated by immunoSEQ multiplex PCR, the TCRdb table keeps only in-frame clones and is missing some. The table includes about 1.1 million clones, approximately 78% detected once. There are 15 residues in the CDR3. Germline lookup yields CDR1 MDHEN and CDR2 SYDVKM. The germline V and J ends were trimmed by 1 base and 4 bases, with 8 bases remaining between them. The split of CD4+ cells yielded CD45RA+ naive and CD45RA-negative memory subsets. This sequence joins TRBV28 and TRBJ2-6, with D possibly matching TRBD1 (6 bases). The source of this sequence is a man aged 18-30 years in good health. Some clones in this sample may be carry-over from other donors' samples. The sample consisted of memory CD4+ T cells from PBMCs. As for subset: CD45RA-negative fraction. The CDR3 reads CASSLYRAGANVLTF. The CDR3 DNA reads TGTGCCAGCAGTTTATACAGGGCCGGGGCCAACGTCCTGACTTTC.